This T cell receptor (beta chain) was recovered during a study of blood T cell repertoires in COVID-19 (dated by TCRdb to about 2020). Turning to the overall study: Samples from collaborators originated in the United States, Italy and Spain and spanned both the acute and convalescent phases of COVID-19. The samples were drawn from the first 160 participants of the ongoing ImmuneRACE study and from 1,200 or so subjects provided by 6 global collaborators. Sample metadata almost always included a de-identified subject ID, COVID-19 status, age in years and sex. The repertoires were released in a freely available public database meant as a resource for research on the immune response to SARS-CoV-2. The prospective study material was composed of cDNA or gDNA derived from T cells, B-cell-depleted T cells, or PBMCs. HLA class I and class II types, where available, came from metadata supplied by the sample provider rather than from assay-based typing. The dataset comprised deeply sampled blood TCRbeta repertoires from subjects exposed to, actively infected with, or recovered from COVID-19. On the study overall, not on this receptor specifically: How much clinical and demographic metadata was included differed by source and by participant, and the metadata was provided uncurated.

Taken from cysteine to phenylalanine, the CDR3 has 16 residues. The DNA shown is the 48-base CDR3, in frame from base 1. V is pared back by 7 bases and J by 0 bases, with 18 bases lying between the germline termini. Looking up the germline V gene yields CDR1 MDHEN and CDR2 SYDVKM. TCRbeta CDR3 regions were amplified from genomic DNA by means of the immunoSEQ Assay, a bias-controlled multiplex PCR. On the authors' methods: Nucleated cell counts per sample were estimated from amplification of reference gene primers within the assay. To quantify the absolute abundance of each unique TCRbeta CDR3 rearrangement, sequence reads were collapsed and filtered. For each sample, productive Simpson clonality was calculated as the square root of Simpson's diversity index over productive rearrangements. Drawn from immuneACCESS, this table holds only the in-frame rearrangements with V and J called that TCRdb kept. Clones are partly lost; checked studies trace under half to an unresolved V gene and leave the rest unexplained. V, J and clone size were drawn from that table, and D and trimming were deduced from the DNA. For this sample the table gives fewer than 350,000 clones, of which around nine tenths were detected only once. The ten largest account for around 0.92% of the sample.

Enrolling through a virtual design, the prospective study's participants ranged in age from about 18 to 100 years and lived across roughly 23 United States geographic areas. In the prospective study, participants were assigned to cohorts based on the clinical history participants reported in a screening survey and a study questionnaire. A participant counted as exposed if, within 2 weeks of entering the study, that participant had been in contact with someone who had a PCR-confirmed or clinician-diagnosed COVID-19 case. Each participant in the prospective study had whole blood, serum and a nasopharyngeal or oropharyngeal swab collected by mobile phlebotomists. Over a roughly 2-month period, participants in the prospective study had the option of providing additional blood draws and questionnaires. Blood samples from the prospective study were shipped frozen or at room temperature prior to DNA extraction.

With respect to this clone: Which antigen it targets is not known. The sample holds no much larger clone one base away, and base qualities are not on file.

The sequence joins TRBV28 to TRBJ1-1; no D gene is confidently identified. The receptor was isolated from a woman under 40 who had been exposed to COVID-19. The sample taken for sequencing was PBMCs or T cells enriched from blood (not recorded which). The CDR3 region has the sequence CASNTPNRAMNTEAFF. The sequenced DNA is TGTGCCAGCAATACCCCAAACCGAGCCATGAACACTGAAGCTTTCTTT.